This T cell receptor (beta chain) was profiled in a study of cytotoxic CD8 clonotypes in ibrutinib-treated CLL (dated by TCRdb to the early 2020s). In terms of the full investigation: The cohort included about 15 treatment-naive and roughly ten relapsed/refractory patients; some 18 were IGHV unmutated. Cryopreserved peripheral blood mononuclear cells were obtained prior to treatment, at the time of response, and at either disease progression or sustained remission. Patients were still on ibrutinib when every remission and progressive disease sample was collected. Of the 70 to 90 people in the trial, 25 to 30 had longitudinal samples available. Partial responses were observed in roughly 25 patients and complete responses in 2; after a median follow-up of around 68 months, remission was maintained in approximately 15 patients and progression was observed in roughly twelve. Samples averaged 255,043 productive templates and just under 95,000 productive rearrangements. Samples at response were collected after a median of approximately twelve months of treatment, with a range of about 6 to 36 months.

V lost 5 bases and J lost 5 bases, and the count of bases not matched to a germline gene is 7. The CDR3 contains 15 residues, cysteine and phenylalanine counted. Here the CDR3 DNA is all that survives: 45 bases in frame from base 1. CDR1 MNHEY and CDR2 SVGAGI were looked up in the germline V gene. The goal of deep resolution MiSeq sequencing was a depth between 1 in 1 million and 1 in 200,000 T cells, and coverage averaged 10x per clonotype. The immunoSEQ hsTCRB Kit was used to generate the TCR beta libraries. In the paper's pipeline: Data were analyzed with ImmunoSEQ Data Assistant and ImmunoSEQ Analyzer, with V, D and J genes assigned per IMGT definitions. Clonality, which ranges from 0 to 1, was calculated as one minus the normalized Shannon entropy of productive rearrangement frequencies. Public clonotype analysis was restricted to overrepresented clonotypes comprising at least 0.05% of each patient's repertoire. Repertoires from some twelve age-matched healthy donors in immuneACCESS were used as clonality controls. What TCRdb holds here is the immuneACCESS table cut down to in-frame rearrangements. Part of the clones is not present; checked against another copy, under half of the missing clones reflect an unresolved V gene, and the others are unexplained. Clone size and the V and J calls come from that table; the DNA yielded D and trimming. For this sample there are approximately 320,000 clones; roughly 70% appear just once. Jointly, the top ten make up 6.3% of the sample.

For TCR beta library preparation, 2 to 2.5 micrograms of genomic DNA were isolated from cryopreserved PBMCs. Longitudinal blood samples from CLL patients on ibrutinib monotherapy were analyzed using high-throughput TCR beta sequencing. Patients were enrolled in a phase 2 open-label single-center ibrutinib monotherapy trial. About this clone itself: Its antigen is unknown. Qualities for individual bases were not recorded, and no much larger clone is one base off.

What the study reported, not specific to this receptor: Public clonotypes were rare and either shrank or stayed stable during treatment, and the rise in clonality at ibrutinib response reflected expansion of private clonotypes. Baseline clonality was found to be higher than that of age-matched healthy donors and was strongly correlated with circulating CD8+ T-cell counts. An increase in clonality was observed at ibrutinib response, with clonality remaining stable during sustained remission and falling back toward baseline at progression. Sustained-remission and progressing patients did not have matched sampling times, and lymph node repertoires were not examined.

The sequence was collected from a human donor with chronic lymphocytic leukemia. The chain uses TRBV6-5 and TRBJ2-5, and TRBD2 matches 11 of the central bases. Here the sequenced sample was PBMCs, taken after 36 months of ibrutinib treatment. The bases read TGTGCCAGCAGTGCTAGCGGGGGGCTTCAGGAGACCCAGTACTTC. It encodes CASSASGGLQETQYF.